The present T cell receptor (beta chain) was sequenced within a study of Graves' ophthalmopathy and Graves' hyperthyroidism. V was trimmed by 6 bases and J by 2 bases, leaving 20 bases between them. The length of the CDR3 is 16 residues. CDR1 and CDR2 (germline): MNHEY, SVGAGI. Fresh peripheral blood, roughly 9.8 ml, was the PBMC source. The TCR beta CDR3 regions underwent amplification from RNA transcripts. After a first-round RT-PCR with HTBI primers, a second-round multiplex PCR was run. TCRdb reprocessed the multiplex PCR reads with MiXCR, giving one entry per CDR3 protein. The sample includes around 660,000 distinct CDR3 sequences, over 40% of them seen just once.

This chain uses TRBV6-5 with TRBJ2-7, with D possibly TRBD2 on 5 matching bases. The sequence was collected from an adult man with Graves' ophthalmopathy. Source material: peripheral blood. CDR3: CASRKAQRYGTYEQYF. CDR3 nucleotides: TGTGCCAGCAGAAAAGCCCAGCGGTATGGGACCTACGAGCAGTACTTC.